This TCR beta chain was captured in a study of regulatory T cells in long-lasting Graves disease. The V gene end was trimmed by 6 bases and the J gene end by 4 bases; junction bases not matched to a gene: 12. This CDR3 has 16 amino acids. According to the study, TCR beta libraries were built with iRepertoire HTBI primers and CDR3-region Arm-PCR. TCRdb re-derived calls from the multiplex PCR reads in MiXCR, one entry per CDR3 protein. Here the sample spans fewer than 450,000 distinct CDR3 sequences, roughly a quarter being singletons. The time point is: persistent/refractory GD, antithyroid drugs over 5 years with positive TRAb. RNA from PBMCs was the source of the TCR library. This clonotype was detected ten times or more.

V usage is TRBV12-3 or TRBV12-4 and J usage is TRBJ2-7; TRBD1 aligns across 10 bases. Source: peripheral blood mononuclear cells (PBMCs), taken when the disease was refractory, from a patient treated with antithyroid drugs. The sequence was collected from a female donor with Graves disease. The DNA for the CDR3 is TGTGCCAGCAGCCCTAATCGACAGGGGGCGCGATACGAGCAGTACTTC. Translating it yields CASSPNRQGARYEQYF.